Listed below are T cell receptor beta chains from one sample, sequenced in a study of blood T cell repertoires in COVID-19. Generated by immunoSEQ multiplex PCR, the TCRdb table keeps only in-frame clones and is missing some. The table records 20,000 to 30,000 clones, almost 95% of them present only once. Source material: peripheral blood. Receptor source: a human donor in a cohort sampled during active COVID-19. CDR3s include the opening cysteine and the closing phenylalanine or tryptophan. The D gene is left open where the match is weak. Expanded clones are given a class, and other clones once, few, many or no size at all.

j_call d_call v_call clone_size cdr3_aa
TRBJ2-7 TRBD1 TRBV7-9 few CASSSIRDRGYEQYF
TRBJ2-7 . TRBV11-3 . CASSLRKGIYEQYF
TRBJ1-5 TRBD1 TRBV6-6 . CASSPDLRTGGGRNQPQHF
TRBJ2-1 TRBD1 TRBV7-7 . CASSDYLPGQGVSTVYNEQFF
TRBJ2-7 . TRBV5-1 . CASSLGAVYEQYF
TRBJ2-5 TRBD2 TRBV6-5 . CASSFRGLARETQYF
TRBJ2-1 . TRBV11-3 . CASKSPGSYNEQFF
TRBJ1-2 . TRBV6-6 . CASSYGQNGYTF
TRBJ2-1 TRBD1 TRBV9 . CASNKHRQGVYNEQFF
TRBJ2-5 TRBD1 TRBV7-2 . CASSPDRGETQYF